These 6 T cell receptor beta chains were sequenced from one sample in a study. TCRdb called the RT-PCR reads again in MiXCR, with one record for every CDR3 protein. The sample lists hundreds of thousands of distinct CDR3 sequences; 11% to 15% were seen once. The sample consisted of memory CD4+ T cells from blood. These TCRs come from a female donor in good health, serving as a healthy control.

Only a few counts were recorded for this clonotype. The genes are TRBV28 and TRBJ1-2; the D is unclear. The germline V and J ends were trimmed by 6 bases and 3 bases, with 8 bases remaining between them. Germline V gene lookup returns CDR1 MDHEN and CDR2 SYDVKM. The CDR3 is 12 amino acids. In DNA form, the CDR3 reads TGTGCCAGCAGCCTCAATTACTATGGCTACACCTTC. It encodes CASSLNYYGYTF.

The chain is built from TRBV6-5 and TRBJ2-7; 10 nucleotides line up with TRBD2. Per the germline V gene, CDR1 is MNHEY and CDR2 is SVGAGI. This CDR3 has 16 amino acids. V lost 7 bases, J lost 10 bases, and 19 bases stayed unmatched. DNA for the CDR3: TGTGCCAGCACTTATGACTTTGGAAGCGGGAGGGCCAAACAGTACTTC. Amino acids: CASTYDFGSGRAKQYF.

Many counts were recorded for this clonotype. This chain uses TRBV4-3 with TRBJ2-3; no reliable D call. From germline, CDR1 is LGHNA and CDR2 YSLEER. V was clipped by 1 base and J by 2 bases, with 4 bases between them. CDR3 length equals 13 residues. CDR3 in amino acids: CASSQGTTDTQYF. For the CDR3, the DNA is TGCGCCAGCAGCCAAGGGACCACAGATACGCAGTATTTT.

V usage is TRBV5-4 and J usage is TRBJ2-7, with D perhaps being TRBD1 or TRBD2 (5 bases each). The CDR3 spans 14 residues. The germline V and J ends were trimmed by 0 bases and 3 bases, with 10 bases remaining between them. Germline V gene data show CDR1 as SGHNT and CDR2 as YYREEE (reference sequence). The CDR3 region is CASSLGRDDYEQYF. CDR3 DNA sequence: TGTGCCAGCAGCTTGGGACGGGACGACTACGAGCAGTACTTC.

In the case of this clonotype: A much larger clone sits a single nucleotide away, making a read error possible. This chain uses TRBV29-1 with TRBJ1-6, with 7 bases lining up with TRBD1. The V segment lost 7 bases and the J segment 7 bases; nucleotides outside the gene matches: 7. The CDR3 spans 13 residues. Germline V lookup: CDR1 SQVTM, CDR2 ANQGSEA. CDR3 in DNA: TGCAGCGCAAAGACAGGGTTCAATTCACCCCTCCACTTT. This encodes CSAKTGFNSPLHF. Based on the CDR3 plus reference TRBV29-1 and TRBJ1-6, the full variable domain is SAVISQKPSRDICQRGTSLTIQCQVDSQVTMMFWYRQQPGQSLTLIATANQGSEATYESGFVIDKFPISRPNLTFSTLTVSNMSPEDSSIYLCSAKTGFNSPLHFGNGTRLTVT.

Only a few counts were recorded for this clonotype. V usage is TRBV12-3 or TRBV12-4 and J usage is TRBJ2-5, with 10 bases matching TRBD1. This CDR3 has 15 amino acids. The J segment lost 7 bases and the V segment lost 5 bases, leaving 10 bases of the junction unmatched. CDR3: CASSVPGQGIRTQYF. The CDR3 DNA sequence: TGTGCCAGCAGTGTCCCGGGACAGGGGATCAGGACCCAGTACTTC.